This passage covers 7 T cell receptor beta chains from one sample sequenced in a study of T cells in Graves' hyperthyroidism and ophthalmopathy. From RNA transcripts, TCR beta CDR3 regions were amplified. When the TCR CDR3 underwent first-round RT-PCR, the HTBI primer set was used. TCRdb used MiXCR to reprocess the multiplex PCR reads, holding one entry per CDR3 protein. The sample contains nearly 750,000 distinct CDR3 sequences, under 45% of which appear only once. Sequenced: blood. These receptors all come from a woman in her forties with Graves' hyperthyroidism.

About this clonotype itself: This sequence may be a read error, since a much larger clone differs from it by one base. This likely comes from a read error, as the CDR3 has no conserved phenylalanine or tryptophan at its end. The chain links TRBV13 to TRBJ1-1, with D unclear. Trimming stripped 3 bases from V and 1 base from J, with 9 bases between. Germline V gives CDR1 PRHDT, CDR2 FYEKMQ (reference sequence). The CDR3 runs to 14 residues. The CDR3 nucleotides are TGTGCCAGCAGCTTCGACGGTAGGAACACTGAAGCTTTCTCT. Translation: CASSFDGRNTEAFS.

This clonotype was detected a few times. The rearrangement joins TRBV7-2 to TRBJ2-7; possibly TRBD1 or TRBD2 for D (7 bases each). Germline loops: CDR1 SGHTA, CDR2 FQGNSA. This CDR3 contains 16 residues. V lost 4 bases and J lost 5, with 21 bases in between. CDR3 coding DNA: TGTGCCAGCAGCTCAGGGGGGGGGGGCCTCGGGGACGAGCAGTACTTC. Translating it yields CASSSGGGGLGDEQYF.

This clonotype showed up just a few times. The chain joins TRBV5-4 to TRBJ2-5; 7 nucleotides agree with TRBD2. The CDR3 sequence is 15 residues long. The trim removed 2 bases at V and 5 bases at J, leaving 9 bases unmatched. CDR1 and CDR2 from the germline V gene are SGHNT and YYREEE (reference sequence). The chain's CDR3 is CASSFAGVRGETQYF. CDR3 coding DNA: TGTGCCAGCAGCTTTGCGGGAGTGCGTGGGGAGACCCAGTACTTC. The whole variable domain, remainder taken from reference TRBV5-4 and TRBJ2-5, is ETGVTQSPTHLIKTRGQQVTLRCSSQSGHNTVSWYQQALGQGPQFIFQYYREEENGRGNFPPRFSGLQFPNYSSELNVNALELDDSALYLCASSFAGVRGETQYFGPGTRLLVL.

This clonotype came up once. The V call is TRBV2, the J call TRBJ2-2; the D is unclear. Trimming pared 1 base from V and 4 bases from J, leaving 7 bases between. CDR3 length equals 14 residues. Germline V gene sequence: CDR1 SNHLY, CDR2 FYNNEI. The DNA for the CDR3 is TGTGCCAGCAGTGAAGGGCAGACCACCGGGGAGCTGTTTTTT. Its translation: CASSEGQTTGELFF.

CDR3 in amino acids: CASSQRIAEETQYF. CDR3 DNA sequence: TGCGCCAGCAGCCAACGGATAGCGGAAGAGACCCAGTACTTC. The chain joins TRBV4-1 to TRBJ2-5, with D perhaps matching TRBD2 (6 bases). Germline V gives CDR1 MGHRA, CDR2 YSYEKL. The V end was cut by 2 bases, the J end by 3 bases, with 10 bases between. CDR3 length: 14 residues.

The CDR3 reads CASSFSGAPYEQYF. CDR3 sequence (DNA): TGTGCCAGCAGTTTTAGCGGGGCTCCCTACGAGCAGTACTTC. The V gene is TRBV11-2, the J gene TRBJ2-7, with TRBD2 matching over 8 bases. Germline lookup yields CDR1 SGHAT and CDR2 FQNNGV. The CDR3 spans 14 residues. V shed 6 bases, J shed 2 bases, and the junction held 6 bases outside the gene matches.

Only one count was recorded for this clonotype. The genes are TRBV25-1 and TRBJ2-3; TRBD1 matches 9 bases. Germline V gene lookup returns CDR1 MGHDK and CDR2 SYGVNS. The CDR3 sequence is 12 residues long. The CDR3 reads CAKTGGSDTQYF. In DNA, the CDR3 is TGTGCAAAGACAGGGGGTTCAGATACGCAGTATTTT.